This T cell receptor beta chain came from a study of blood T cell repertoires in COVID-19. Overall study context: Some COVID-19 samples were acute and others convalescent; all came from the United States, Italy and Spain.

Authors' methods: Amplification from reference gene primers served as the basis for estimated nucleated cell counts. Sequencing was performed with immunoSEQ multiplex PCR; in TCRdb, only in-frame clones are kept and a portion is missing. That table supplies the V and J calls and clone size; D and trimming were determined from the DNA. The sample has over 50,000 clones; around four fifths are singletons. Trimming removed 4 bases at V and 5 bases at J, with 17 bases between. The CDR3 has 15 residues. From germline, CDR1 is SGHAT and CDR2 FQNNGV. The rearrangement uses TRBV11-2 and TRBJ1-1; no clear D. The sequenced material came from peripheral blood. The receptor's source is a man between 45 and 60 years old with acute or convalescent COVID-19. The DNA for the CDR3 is TGTGCCAGCAGCTCGGCCTCCCGTCGGAGGACTGAAGCTTTCTTT. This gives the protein CASSSASRRRTEAFF.